Presented here are 8 T cell receptor beta chains from one specimen sequenced in a study of blood T cell repertoires in COVID-19. Sequenced by immunoSEQ multiplex PCR; TCRdb stores in-frame clones only, minus some. This sample has hundreds of thousands of clones, with 88% found just once. Sequenced input: peripheral blood. These receptors were collected from a man between 18 and 35 years old with active or convalescent COVID-19.

The chain employs TRBV27 and TRBJ2-2; 10 bases are shared with TRBD2. V trimming: 6 bases; J trimming: 0 bases; junction bases outside the gene matches: 10. Germline V CDR1 and CDR2: MNHEY, SMNVEV (reference sequence). The CDR3 spans 18 residues. CDR3 sequence reads: CASRTLAGKKANTGELFF. The CDR3 bases are TGTGCCAGCAGAACACTAGCGGGGAAAAAAGCGAACACCGGGGAGCTGTTTTTT.

Only one count was recorded for this clone. The chain recombines TRBV4-1 with TRBJ1-2; no definite D call. The CDR3 consists of 16 residues. CDR1 and CDR2 (germline): MGHRA, YSYEKL. The V and J ends lost 1 base and 4 bases respectively, with 16 bases between them. CDR3 bases: TGCGCCAGCAGCCAAGGGACTGCCCGAAGTACCTATGGCTACACCTTC. Amino acids: CASSQGTARSTYGYTF.

In DNA, the CDR3 is TGTGCCAGTAGTATAAAGTCAGGGGAGACCTACAATGAGCAGTTCTTC. Translated, it gives CASSIKSGETYNEQFF. The chain recombines TRBV19 with TRBJ2-1; D might be TRBD1 (6 bases). Germline lookup yields CDR1 LNHDA and CDR2 SQIVND (reference sequence). Between the trimmed V and J ends, which lost 2 bases and 2 bases, there was a span of 13 bases. CDR3 length: 16 residues.

The rearrangement uses TRBV27 and TRBJ1-1; possible D gene TRBD1, 6 bases. The CDR3 loop spans 16 amino acids. Germline V gene lookup returns CDR1 MNHEY and CDR2 SMNVEV (reference sequence). V was pared by 5 bases and J by 0 bases, with 16 bases between. The CDR3 sequence: CASSLNPRQVNTEAFF. CDR3 coding DNA: TGTGCCAGCAGTCTAAACCCACGACAGGTGAACACTGAAGCTTTCTTT.

The gene calls are TRBV5-6 and TRBJ1-2, with D unresolved. The CDR3 spans 14 residues. Trimming cost V 1 base and J 3 bases, with 10 bases left between them. The germline CDR1 and CDR2 sequences are SGHDT and YYEEEE. This CDR3 reads CASSLSGSHYGYTF. CDR3 nucleotides: TGTGCCAGCAGCTTGTCCGGTTCCCACTATGGCTACACCTTC.

This chain links TRBV6-6 with TRBJ1-2; no clear D gene. The CDR3 runs 10 residues. Per the germline V gene, CDR1 is MNHNY and CDR2 is SVGAGI (reference sequence). V lost 4 bases and J lost 6, with 3 bases in between. The CDR3 spells CASSLDGYTF. DNA for the CDR3: TGTGCCAGCAGTTTAGATGGCTACACCTTC.

This rearrangement joins TRBV19 to TRBJ2-5; TRBD2 matches at 14 bases. Germline V gene sequence: CDR1 LNHDA, CDR2 SQIVND (reference sequence). This CDR3 region has 15 residues. V dropped 6 bases and J dropped 3; count of bases not matched to a gene: 3. CDR3 sequence (DNA): TGTGCCAGTAGCCGACTAGCGGGGGGGAAAGAGACCCAGTACTTC. It encodes CASSRLAGGKETQYF. Filled out from reference TRBV19 and TRBJ2-5, the complete variable domain reads DGGITQSPKYLFRKEGQNVTLSCEQNLNHDAMYWYRQDPGQGLRLIYYSQIVNDFQKGDIAEGYSVSREKKESFPLTVTSAQKNPTAFYLCASSRLAGGKETQYFGPGTRLLVL.

V is TRBV14 and J is TRBJ2-2; perhaps TRBD1 as D (5 bases). The V gene's germline CDR1 is SGHDN and CDR2 FVKESK. The length of the CDR3 is 15 residues. The germline V and J ends were trimmed by 3 bases and 4 bases, with 12 bases remaining between them. CDR3 protein: CASSQNRLGTGELFF. The CDR3 DNA follows: TGTGCCAGCAGCCAGAACAGGTTGGGCACCGGGGAGCTGTTTTTT.